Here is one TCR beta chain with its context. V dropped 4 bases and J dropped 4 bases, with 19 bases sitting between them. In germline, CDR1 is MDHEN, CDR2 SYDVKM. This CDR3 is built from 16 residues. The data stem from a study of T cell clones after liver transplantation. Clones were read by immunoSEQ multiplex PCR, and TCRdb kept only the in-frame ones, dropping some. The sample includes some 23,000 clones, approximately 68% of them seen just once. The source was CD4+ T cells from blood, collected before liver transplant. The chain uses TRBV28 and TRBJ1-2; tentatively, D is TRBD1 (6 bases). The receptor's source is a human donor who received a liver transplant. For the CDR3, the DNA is TGTGCCAGCAGTTCCACAGGGTCGTGGGGAAGCTATGGCTACACCTTC. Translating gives CASSSTGSWGSYGYTF.